This T cell receptor (beta chain) was captured by sequencing in a study of cytomegalovirus exposure and HLA in healthy donors. The CDR3 is 18 residues long. J was trimmed by 4 bases and V by 3 bases; bases with no gene match: 14. Looked up from germline, CDR1 is SGDLS and CDR2 is YYNGEE. Assay used: immunoSEQ multiplex PCR; TCRdb lists only in-frame clones, some missing. The table lists roughly 200,000 clones, around nine tenths of them singletons. The chain employs TRBV9 and TRBJ2-1; 9 bases map to TRBD1. The TCR originated in a man aged 30-40 years in good health and CMV-seropositive. The specimen was PBMCs. CDR3 nucleotides: TGTGCCAGCAGCGCCCCGTTCGGGGACAGGGATTCGTACAATGAGCAGTTCTTC. Residues: CASSAPFGDRDSYNEQFF.